This paragraph covers one TCR beta chain sequence. Within its sample, this clonotype is medium-sized (0.01 to 0.1%). The specificity of this receptor is unknown. Base-call qualities are not available, and no considerably larger clone is one nucleotide away. Taken from the germline V gene, the CDR1 and CDR2 loops are KGHDR and SFDVKD. The junction shows trimming of 5 bases on V and 2 bases on J, and the gene matches do not reach 7 bases of it. The CDR3 holds 15 amino acids from the cysteine to the phenylalanine. The CDR3 DNA has 45 bases and is translated from base 1. The data originate from a study. Sequencing instrument: Illumina MiSeq. TCRdb cleaned the public reads at Q25 with fastp, built clones with MiXCR and kept in-frame beta chains. All rows with the same CDR3 protein become a single entry with the most common DNA and genes. The sample profile shows approximately 4,300 distinct CDR3 sequences; roughly a tenth of them were found once. Of the sample, about 13% is held by the ten largest clones.

The sequencing input was CD4+ T cells from synovial fluid. This clonotype originated in a human donor with rheumatoid arthritis. The rearrangement joined TRBV24-1 to TRBJ1-1, with TRBD1 matching 7 junction bases. In nucleotide form, the sequence is TGTGCCACCAGTGGGACAGGAGAGGTCAACACTGAAGCTTTCTTT. Translated, this gives CATSGTGEVNTEAFF.